This T cell receptor beta chain derives from a study of radiation and T cells in renal cell carcinoma. V was shortened by 1 base and J by 4 bases, with 5 bases between the two germline ends. Germline values: CDR1 SGHDN, CDR2 FVKESK. The CDR3 is made up of 12 amino acids. TCRdb's copy holds only in-frame clones and misses some; the assay was immunoSEQ multiplex PCR. Seen here are roughly 49,000 clones, 75% to 90% observed once, and the top ten hold around 28%. Time point noted: blood 2 weeks post-SBRT. Treatment noted: 15 Gy SBRT to primary tumor, nephrectomy 4 weeks later. This sequence originates from a woman in her sixties or seventies with renal cell carcinoma. The sample in question was blood, obtained from a patient whose treatment included radiotherapy and nephrectomy. The chain couples TRBV14 to TRBJ2-7; D ambiguous. CDR3: CASSQGGYEQYF. CDR3 nucleotides: TGTGCCAGCAGCCAAGGGGGTTACGAGCAGTACTTC.